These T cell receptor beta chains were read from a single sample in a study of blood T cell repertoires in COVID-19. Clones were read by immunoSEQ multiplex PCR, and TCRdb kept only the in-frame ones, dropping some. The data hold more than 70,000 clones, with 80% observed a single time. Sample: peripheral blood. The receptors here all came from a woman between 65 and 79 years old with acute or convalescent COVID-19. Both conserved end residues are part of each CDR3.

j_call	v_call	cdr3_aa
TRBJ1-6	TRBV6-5	CASTGTVVAPLHF
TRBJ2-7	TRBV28	CASRTDRALPYEQYF
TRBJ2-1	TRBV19	CASSIEAWAYNEQFF
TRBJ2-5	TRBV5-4	CASSLVGGGETQYF
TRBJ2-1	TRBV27	CASQSFSDNEQFF
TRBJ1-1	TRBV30	CAWSGVEQGRTEAFF
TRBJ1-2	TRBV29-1	CSVRTGGRDGYTF
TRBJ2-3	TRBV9	CASSVNGIGTDTQYF
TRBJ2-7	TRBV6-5	CASSSITGTSIYEQYF
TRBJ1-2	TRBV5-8	CASSFDQYGYTF
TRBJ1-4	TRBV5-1	CASSLVAGDEKLFF
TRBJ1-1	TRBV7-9	CASSKDRSFSTEAFF
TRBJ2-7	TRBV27	CASKRGRAKVYEQYF
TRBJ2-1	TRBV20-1	CSASSKRNEQFF
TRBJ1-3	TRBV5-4	CASSQDNRGNTIYF
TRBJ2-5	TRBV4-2	CASSRTSGGDAETQYF
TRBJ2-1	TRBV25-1	CASSGFTNEQFF
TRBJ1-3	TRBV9	CASSPRGDAITSGNTIYF
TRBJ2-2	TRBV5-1	CASSLQGTTGELFF
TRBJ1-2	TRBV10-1	CASTGFEYGYTF
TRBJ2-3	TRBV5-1	CASSLAGGLDGRTQYF
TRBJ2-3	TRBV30	CAWSVGNSGGYDTQYF
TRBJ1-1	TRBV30	CAWSLIISRGEAFF
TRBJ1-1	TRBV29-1	CSAARDRAATEAFF
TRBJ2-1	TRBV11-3	CASSHDPGDEQFF
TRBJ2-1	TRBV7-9	CASSLGGPYNEQFF
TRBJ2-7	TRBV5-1	CASSIGRGLAGSSYEQYF
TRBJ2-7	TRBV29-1	CSVGGGQGIPYEQYF